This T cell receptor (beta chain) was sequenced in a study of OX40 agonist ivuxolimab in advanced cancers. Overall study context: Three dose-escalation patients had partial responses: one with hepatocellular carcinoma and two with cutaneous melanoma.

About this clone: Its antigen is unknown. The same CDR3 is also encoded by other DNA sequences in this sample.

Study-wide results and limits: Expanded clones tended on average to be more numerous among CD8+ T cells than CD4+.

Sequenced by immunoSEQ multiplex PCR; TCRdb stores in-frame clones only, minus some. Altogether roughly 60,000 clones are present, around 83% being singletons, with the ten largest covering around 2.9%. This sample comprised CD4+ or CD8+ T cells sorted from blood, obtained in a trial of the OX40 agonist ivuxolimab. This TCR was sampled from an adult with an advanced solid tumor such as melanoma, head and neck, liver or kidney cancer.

The CDR3 nucleotides are TGTGCCACCAGCAGGGACCAAGAGACCCAGTACTTC. This translates into CATSRDQETQYF. The J gene is TRBJ2-5, the V gene TRBV15; D is uncertain. This CDR3 region has 12 residues. Germline CDR1 and CDR2: LNHNV and YYDKDF (reference sequence). V lost 3 bases, J lost 0 bases, and 2 bases lay in between.